This T cell receptor (beta chain) derives from a study of blood T cell repertoires in COVID-19. Some clones are missing from TCRdb's copy, which holds only in-frame ones; the method was immunoSEQ multiplex PCR. Of about 270,000 clones in the sample, around 89% were seen once. CDR1 SGHAT and CDR2 FQNNGV come from the germline V gene. The CDR3 sequence is 12 residues long. The V gene lost 4 bases and the J gene lost 5 bases, with 8 bases spanning the gap. This TCR came from a woman aged 35 to 49 with acute COVID-19. The V and J genes are TRBV11-2 and TRBJ2-5; no reliable D call. Sequencing input: PBMCs or T cells enriched from blood (not recorded which). The CDR3 region is CASSSGWETQYF. CDR3 sequence (DNA): TGTGCCAGCAGCTCCGGTTGGGAGACCCAGTACTTC.